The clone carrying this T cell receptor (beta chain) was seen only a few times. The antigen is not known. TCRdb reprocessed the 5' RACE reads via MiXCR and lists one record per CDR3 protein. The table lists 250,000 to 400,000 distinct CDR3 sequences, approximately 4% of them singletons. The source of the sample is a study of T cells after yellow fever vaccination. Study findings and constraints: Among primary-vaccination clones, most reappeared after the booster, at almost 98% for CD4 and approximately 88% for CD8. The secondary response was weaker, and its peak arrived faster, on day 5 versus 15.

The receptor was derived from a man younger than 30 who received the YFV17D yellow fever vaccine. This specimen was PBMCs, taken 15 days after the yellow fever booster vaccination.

CDR3 DNA sequence: TGCGCCAGCAGCTTGGCCCGTCGATACAATGAGCAGTTCTTC. It yields the protein CASSLARRYNEQFF. The chain couples TRBV5-1 to TRBJ2-1; D call uncertain. CDR3 length: 14 amino acids. Germline values: CDR1 SGHRS, CDR2 YFSETQ. Trimming took 0 bases from V and 4 from J, leaving 8 bases between them. Variable domain in full (rest from reference TRBV5-1 and TRBJ2-1): KAGVTQTPRYLIKTRGQQVTLSCSPISGHRSVSWYQQTPGQGLQFLFEYFSETQRNKGNFPGRFSGRQFSNSRSEMNVSTLELGDSALYLCASSLARRYNEQFFGPGTRLTVL.